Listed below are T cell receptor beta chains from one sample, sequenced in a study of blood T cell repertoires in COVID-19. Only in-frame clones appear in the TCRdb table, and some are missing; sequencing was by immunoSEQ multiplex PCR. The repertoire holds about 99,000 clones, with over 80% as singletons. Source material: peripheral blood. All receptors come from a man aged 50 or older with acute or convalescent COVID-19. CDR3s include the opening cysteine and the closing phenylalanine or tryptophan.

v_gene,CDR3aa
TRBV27,CASSSSANTGELFF
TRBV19,CASSINRAEAFF
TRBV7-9,CASRGSSGSYNEQFF
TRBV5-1,CASSQVPYEQYF
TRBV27,CASSLWWDSTDTQYF
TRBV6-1,CASSEAGTGRKTQYF
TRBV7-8,CASSSGTSGSYEQYF
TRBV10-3,CASLGGLAGQETQYF
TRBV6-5,CASSYGERYEQYF
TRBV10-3,CAISLLRGELTTGELFF
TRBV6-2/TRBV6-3,CASSYPYSSYNEQFF
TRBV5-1,CASSLGQGDNEQFF
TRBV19,CASTALDNNYGYTF
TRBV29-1,CSVGSRQGLYGYTF
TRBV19,CASSIQGSYNEQFF
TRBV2,CASSPETGGNSPLHF
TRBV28,CASSYPGTVNTEAFF
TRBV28,CASKPGGDEQFF
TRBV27,CASSSWTSGKDTQYF
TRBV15,CATREGRNSNQPQHF
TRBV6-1,CASSEAHTGTLQETQYF
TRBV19,CASSMGGGSTDTQYF
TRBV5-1,CASSPSPRGETQYF
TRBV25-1,CASKDPRTGATGELFF
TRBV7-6,CASSPSSLTGEKLFF
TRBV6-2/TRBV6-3,CASSPPQVAETQYF
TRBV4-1,CASSQRATGYPAYEQYF
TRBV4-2,CASSQTSIDTQYF
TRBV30,CAWSQSLTRTVQYF
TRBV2,CASSAGTGRNGQYF
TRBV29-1,CSVRGYGTSGLNYNEQFF
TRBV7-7,CASSVSTSTDTQYF